These T cell receptor beta chains were read from a single sample in a study of graft-versus-host responses after intestinal transplantation. Produced via immunoSEQ multiplex PCR; TCRdb's table is partial and in-frame only. The sample includes about 71,000 clones, less than 95% of them seen just once. These receptors' targets are unknown. The input for sequencing was unstimulated CD8+ T cells sorted from spleen or lymph node cells, taken before intestinal transplant. The receptor set was obtained from a human donor who received an intestinal transplant. CDR3s include the opening cysteine and the closing phenylalanine or tryptophan. The D gene is left open where the match is weak. Clone size is not always given. Where it is, it says once, few, many or a class for expanded clones.

V gene,clone size,J gene,D gene,CDR3 DNA,CDR3 protein
TRBV11-2,.,TRBJ2-1,.,TGTGCCAGCAGCTTAGCCGGGGGTAGCGGCTACTCCTACAATGAGCAGTTCTTC,CASSLAGGSGYSYNEQFF
TRBV5-6,.,TRBJ2-7,.,TGTGCCAGCAGCCCCTTTAGTGGGCCCTACGAGCAGTACTTC,CASSPFSGPYEQYF
TRBV10-3,.,TRBJ2-1,TRBD1,TGTGCCACCTTGGACAGGGACAATGAGCAGTTCTTC,CATLDRDNEQFF
TRBV5-6,.,TRBJ1-4,.,TGTGCCAGCAGCACCCAGTTAGAAAAACTGTTTTTT,CASSTQLEKLFF
TRBV9,once,TRBJ1-1,.,TGTGCCAGCAGCGTTGCAGGACAGCTAAACACTGAAGCTTTCTTT,CASSVAGQLNTEAFF
TRBV7-6,once,TRBJ2-5,.,TGTGCCAGCAGCTTAGCCGACAGTCAAGAGACCCAGTACTTC,CASSLADSQETQYF
TRBV6-4,.,TRBJ2-1,.,TGTGCCAGCAGTGAGTGGGGGGGGGCACTAAAAGAGCAGTTCTTC,CASSEWGGALKEQFF
TRBV29-1,.,TRBJ2-7,.,TGCAGCGCCCGGGACTCCAGCTCCTACGAGCAGTACTTC,CSARDSSSYEQYF
TRBV9,.,TRBJ2-5,.,TGTGCCAGCAGCGTAGGGGGAGGTAGGGAGACCCAGTACTTC,CASSVGGGRETQYF
TRBV29-1,.,TRBJ1-2,TRBD1,TGCAGCGCAGGGACAGGGGGCGACTATGGCTACACCTTC,CSAGTGGDYGYTF
TRBV19,once,TRBJ1-5,.,TGTGCCAGTACCTACTCAGGCTCCCAGCCCCAGCATTTT,CASTYSGSQPQHF
TRBV7-9,.,TRBJ2-7,.,TGTGCCAGCAGCCCACGACTAGATGGTCCCGAGCAGTACTTC,CASSPRLDGPEQYF
TRBV5-1,few,TRBJ1-1,.,TGCGCCAGCACAGGGATGAACACTGAAGCTTTCTTT,CASTGMNTEAFF
TRBV6-6,.,TRBJ2-5,TRBD2,TGTGCCAGCAGTTACTCCCGACTAGCCAACGAAGAGACCCAGTACTTC,CASSYSRLANEETQYF
TRBV11-2,.,TRBJ2-7,TRBD2,TGTGCCAGCAGCTTAGGGGGAGGGGAGGTCCCCTACGAGCAGTACTTC,CASSLGGGEVPYEQYF
TRBV12-5,once,TRBJ2-1,TRBD1,TGTGCTAGTGGCCCCGCGACAGGGGGAGGCTACAATGAGCAGTTCTTC,CASGPATGGGYNEQFF
TRBV9,.,TRBJ2-1,.,TGTGCCAGCGGCTCCGGGAATGAGCAGTTCTTC,CASGSGNEQFF
TRBV5-6,.,TRBJ2-5,TRBD2,TGTGCCAGCAGCCCCACTAGCGGGGGGTGGGAGACCCAGTACTTC,CASSPTSGGWETQYF
TRBV9,.,TRBJ2-1,TRBD1,TGTGCCAGCAGCTTGACAGGGGGCGTCCCTAATGAGCAGTTCTTC,CASSLTGGVPNEQFF
TRBV14,.,TRBJ1-1,TRBD1,TGTGCCAGCAGCCTCACAGGGGTCACTGAAGCTTTCTTT,CASSLTGVTEAFF
TRBV9,.,TRBJ2-1,TRBD2,TGTGCCAGCAGCGCCCCACTAGCGGGACCCTACAATGAGCAGTTCTTC,CASSAPLAGPYNEQFF
TRBV5-6,.,TRBJ2-5,.,TGTGCCAGCAGCTGGGGCAGACAAGAGACCCAGTACTTC,CASSWGRQETQYF
TRBV29-1,.,TRBJ1-1,.,TGCAGCGTCCAGGGGACTGAAGCTTTCTTT,CSVQGTEAFF
TRBV7-9,.,TRBJ2-2,.,TGTGCCAGCAGCTTACTATTTCGGGATGTAAAAACCGGGGAGCTGTTTTTT,CASSLLFRDVKTGELFF
TRBV11-2,.,TRBJ2-1,.,TGTGCCAGCAGCCCTTGGCTGAGGGGGGGAAGTAATGAGCAGTTCTTC,CASSPWLRGGSNEQFF
TRBV5-6,.,TRBJ2-1,TRBD2,TGTGCCAGCAGCCCAGGTACTAGCGGGGTCTTCAATGAGCAGTTCTTC,CASSPGTSGVFNEQFF
TRBV7-8,.,TRBJ2-1,.,TGTGCCAGCAGCCCATACAGGGATTGGAATGAGCAGTTCTTC,CASSPYRDWNEQFF
TRBV5-6,.,TRBJ2-1,.,TGTGCCAGCAGCTCCGGGACTGGGATGAACTACAATGAGCAGTTCTTC,CASSSGTGMNYNEQFF
TRBV7-9,.,TRBJ2-7,.,TGTGCCAGCGGGGGGACCCTCGATCTAGGAGCACAACGGGAGCAGTACTTC,CASGGTLDLGAQREQYF
TRBV15,.,TRBJ1-2,.,TGTGCCACCAGCAGAGGGCGGCAGAACTATGGCTACACCTTC,CATSRGRQNYGYTF
TRBV5-5,.,TRBJ1-2,.,TGTGCCAGCAGCTTGGAGGTTGGAGGTAACTATGGCTACACCTTC,CASSLEVGGNYGYTF
TRBV7-9,.,TRBJ1-2,TRBD1,TGTGCCAGCAGCTACGGATCCGGGACAGGCGGCTACACCTTC,CASSYGSGTGGYTF
TRBV5-5,.,TRBJ2-7,TRBD1,TGTGCCAGCAGTCCCGGGACAGGGGCCTACGAGCAGTACTTC,CASSPGTGAYEQYF
TRBV5-8,.,TRBJ2-1,TRBD1,TGTGCCAGCAGCTACCGGATCGGTACAGGGGGCAATGAGCAGTTCTTC,CASSYRIGTGGNEQFF
TRBV2,.,TRBJ2-7,TRBD1,TGTGCCAGCAGGGGACAGCTCTCCTACGAGCAGTACTTC,CASRGQLSYEQYF
TRBV2,.,TRBJ1-1,TRBD1,TGTGCCAACACGACAGGGAGACCCACTGAAGCTTTCTTT,CANTTGRPTEAFF
TRBV6-1,.,TRBJ1-2,.,TGTGCCAGCAGTGACCGGTTCGGGGGTTGGGGCTACACCTTC,CASSDRFGGWGYTF
TRBV29-1,.,TRBJ1-1,.,TGCAGCGTTAAGGGGCCGAACGCTGAAGCTTTCTTT,CSVKGPNAEAFF
TRBV9,.,TRBJ2-3,.,TGTGCCAGCAGCGGCAACAGGGTTTCTACCACAGATGCGCAGTATTTT,CASSGNRVSTTDAQYF
TRBV15,.,TRBJ1-1,.,TGTGCCACCAGCCGAGGTATTAATGAAGCTTTCTTT,CATSRGINEAFF
TRBV9,.,TRBJ1-2,.,TGTGCCAGCAGCGTAGAGGCCTCAGGGGTAGGCTACACCTTC,CASSVEASGVGYTF
TRBV19,once,TRBJ1-5,TRBD1,TGTGCCAGTAGTATAGGAGCAGGGGGCGCGGCGGGTCAGCCCCAGCATTTT,CASSIGAGGAAGQPQHF
TRBV10-3,.,TRBJ2-6,.,TGTGCCATCAGTGAGGGTACAGCCTCTGGGGCCAACGTCCTGACTTTC,CAISEGTASGANVLTF
TRBV4-1,.,TRBJ1-1,.,TGCGCCAGCAGCCAAGACCCACAGAGAAGTGAAGCTTTCTTT,CASSQDPQRSEAFF
TRBV4-1,.,TRBJ2-7,TRBD2,TGCGCCAGCAGCCAAGCGCCCGCCGGGGGGGGCACCTACGAGCAGTACTTC,CASSQAPAGGGTYEQYF